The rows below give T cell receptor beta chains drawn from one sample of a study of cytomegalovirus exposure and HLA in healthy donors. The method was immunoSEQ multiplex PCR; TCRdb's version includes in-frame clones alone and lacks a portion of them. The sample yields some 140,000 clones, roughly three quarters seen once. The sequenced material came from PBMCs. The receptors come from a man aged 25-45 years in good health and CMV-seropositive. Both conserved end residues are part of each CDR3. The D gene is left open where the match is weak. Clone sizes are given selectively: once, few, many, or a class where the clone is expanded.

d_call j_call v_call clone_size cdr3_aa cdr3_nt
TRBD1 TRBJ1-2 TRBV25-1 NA CASRTGLGGYTF TGTGCCAGCAGGACAGGGTTAGGGGGCTACACCTTC
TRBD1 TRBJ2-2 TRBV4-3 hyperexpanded CASSPGQAPSRTGELFF TGCGCCAGCAGCCCGGGACAGGCTCCCTCGAGGACCGGGGAGCTGTTTTTT
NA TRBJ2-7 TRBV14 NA CASSQLTGSSYEQYF TGTGCCAGCAGCCAGTTAACAGGGTCCAGTTACGAGCAGTACTTC
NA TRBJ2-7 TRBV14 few CASSQSRGSVNEQYF TGTGCCAGCAGCCAAAGTAGGGGGAGTGTGAACGAGCAGTACTTC
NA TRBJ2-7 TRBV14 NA CASSQWTGLPYEQYF TGTGCCAGCAGCCAGTGGACGGGACTTCCATACGAGCAGTACTTC
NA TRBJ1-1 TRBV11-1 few CASSFRSSRGNTEAFF TGTGCCAGCAGCTTCCGAAGTTCCCGAGGGAACACTGAAGCTTTCTTT
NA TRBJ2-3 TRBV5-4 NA CASSSLTDTQYF TGTGCCAGCAGCTCACTCACAGATACGCAGTATTTT
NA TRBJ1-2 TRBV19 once CASQAQATVNYGYTF TGTGCCAGCCAAGCCCAAGCGACAGTTAACTATGGCTACACCTTC
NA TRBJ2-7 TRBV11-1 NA CASSPPRQSSSYEQYF TGTGCCAGCAGCCCACCGAGACAGTCGAGCTCCTACGAGCAGTACTTC
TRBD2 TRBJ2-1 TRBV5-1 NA CASSLGGSSYNEQFF TGCGCCAGCAGCTTGGGCGGGAGCTCCTACAATGAGCAGTTCTTC
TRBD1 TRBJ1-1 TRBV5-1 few CASSWGQGNTEAFF TGCGCCAGCAGCTGGGGACAGGGGAACACTGAAGCTTTCTTT
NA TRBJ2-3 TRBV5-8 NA CASSSVTGMAAPDTQYF TGTGCCAGCAGCTCAGTTACAGGGATGGCTGCCCCAGATACGCAGTATTTT
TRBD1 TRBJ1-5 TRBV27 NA CASSTGQGRNQPQHF TGTGCCAGCAGTACAGGACAGGGACGAAATCAGCCCCAGCATTTT
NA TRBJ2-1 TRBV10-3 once CAISDISYNEQFF TGTGCCATCAGTGACATTTCCTACAATGAGCAGTTCTTC
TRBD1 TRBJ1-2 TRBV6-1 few CASSSQGGADGYTF TGTGCCAGCAGTTCTCAGGGGGGCGCAGACGGCTACACCTTC
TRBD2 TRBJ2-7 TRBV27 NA CASSFGTSGSYEQYF TGTGCCAGCAGTTTCGGTACTAGCGGGAGTTACGAGCAGTACTTC